This T cell receptor beta chain was captured in a study of T cells in Graves' hyperthyroidism and ophthalmopathy. Study-wide results and limits: Blood held most thyroid clonotypes expanded above 0.001 frequency.

Uncontrolled infection, other autoimmune disease, pregnancy or lactation excluded patients. Thyroid ultrasound, orbital computed tomography, clinical symptoms, and serum thyroxine and TRAb underpinned diagnoses. Concerning this clonotype: Its matching antigen is unknown. This may stem from a read error, because a much larger clone lies one nucleotide away.

Authors of the study amplified TCR beta CDR3 regions from RNA transcripts. Initially, a first-round RT-PCR of the TCR CDR3 employed the HTBI primer set. One entry per CDR3 protein results from TCRdb running MiXCR on the multiplex PCR reads. The sample lists approximately 330,000 distinct CDR3 sequences; 20% to 25% were seen once. The V gene's germline CDR1 is MNHEY and CDR2 SVGAGI. The CDR3 has 16 residues. The gene calls are TRBV6-5 and TRBJ2-7; maybe TRBD1 (5 bases). The sequencing sample was made of blood. This TCR was recovered from a woman aged 45-65 years with Graves' hyperthyroidism. CDR3 sequence reads: CASSYSRRQPPYKQYF. The CDR3 nucleotides are TGTGCCAGCAGTTACTCGAGGAGACAGCCCCCCTACAAGCAGTACTTC.